The next 18 T cell receptor beta chains were all read from a single sample in a study of OX40 agonist ivuxolimab in advanced cancers. Some clones are missing from TCRdb's copy, which holds only in-frame ones; the method was immunoSEQ multiplex PCR. The sample carries more than 45,000 clones, about 81% recorded once. Sequencing used CD4+ or CD8+ T cells sorted from blood, obtained in a trial of the OX40 agonist ivuxolimab. Receptor source: an adult with an advanced solid tumor such as melanoma, head and neck, liver or kidney cancer.

The J gene is TRBJ2-1, the V gene TRBV7-8; weak D call: TRBD2 (6 bases). Germline loops: CDR1 SGHVS, CDR2 FQNEAQ. This CDR3 is built from 12 residues. V lost 5 bases and J lost 10, with 12 bases in between. The CDR3 bases are TGTGCCAGCAGCCCTACTAGCCCCGAGCAGTTCTTC. Translating gives CASSPTSPEQFF.

CDR3 sequence reads: CASSVVGRGLETEAFF. CDR3 bases: TGTGCCAGCAGCGTAGTGGGACGGGGGTTAGAGACTGAAGCTTTCTTT. This chain connects TRBV9 to TRBJ1-1; D is perhaps TRBD1 (5 bases). CDR1 and CDR2 from the germline V gene are SGDLS and YYNGEE. Trimming left V 0 bases short and J 5 bases short, with 17 bases between. CDR3 length equals 16 residues.

The sample holds one count of this clone. This sequence joins TRBV5-8 and TRBJ1-2; D might be TRBD1 (5 bases). Germline lookup yields CDR1 SGHTS and CDR2 YDEGEE. The CDR3 length is 13 residues. V was pared by 1 base and J by 7 bases, with 11 bases between. CDR3 DNA: TGTGCCAGCAGCTTGAGGGGTTTAGGTGGCTACACCTTC. This translates into CASSLRGLGGYTF.

This sequence joins TRBV5-1 and TRBJ1-5, with unresolved D. The V and J ends lost 5 bases and 1 base respectively, with 10 bases between them. Germline V gene sequence: CDR1 SGHRS, CDR2 YFSETQ. This CDR3 is 14 amino acids long. The CDR3 is CASREGTSNQPQHF. As DNA, the CDR3 is TGCGCCAGCAGGGAGGGTACGAGCAATCAGCCCCAGCATTTT.

This clone was picked up a small number of times. The chain links TRBV27 to TRBJ2-7, with 9 bases fitting TRBD2. The CDR3 loop spans 18 amino acids. Germline CDR1 and CDR2: MNHEY and SMNVEV (reference sequence). V shed 5 bases, J shed 2 bases, and the junction held 16 bases outside the gene matches. In DNA, the CDR3 is TGTGCCAGCAGTCTCCGCGCTAGCGGGGCTCATTTTGCCTACGAGCAGTACTTC. Encoded protein: CASSLRASGAHFAYEQYF.

The CDR3 loop reads CASSLVWDQETQYF. The CDR3 DNA sequence: TGTGCCAGCAGCTTGGTCTGGGACCAAGAGACCCAGTACTTC. The chain uses TRBV5-4 and TRBJ2-5; no clear D gene. The germline V and J ends were trimmed by 0 bases and 0 bases, with 6 bases remaining between them. Per the germline V gene, CDR1 is SGHNT and CDR2 is YYREEE (reference sequence). This CDR3 region has 14 residues. Based on the CDR3 plus reference TRBV5-4 and TRBJ2-5, the full variable domain is ETGVTQSPTHLIKTRGQQVTLRCSSQSGHNTVSWYQQALGQGPQFIFQYYREEENGRGNFPPRFSGLQFPNYSSELNVNALELDDSALYLCASSLVWDQETQYFGPGTRLLVL.

This clone was found once. The germline gene is not matched at one end of the junction; a read error may be the cause. The same CDR3 can be traced to other DNA sequences in this sample. The rearrangement uses TRBV19 and TRBJ1-5; D unclear. Germline-derived CDR1 and CDR2 are LNHDA and SQIVND (reference sequence). This CDR3 region has 15 residues. Here the CDR3 reads CASSIETSGRQPQHF. CDR3 nucleotide sequence: TGTGCCAGTAGTATAGAAACCTCGGGCAGGCAGCCTCAGCATTTT. The whole variable domain, remainder taken from reference TRBV19 and TRBJ1-5, is DGGITQSPKYLFRKEGQNVTLSCEQNLNHDAMYWYRQDPGQGLRLIYYSQIVNDFQKGDIAEGYSVSREKKESFPLTVTSAQKNPTAFYLCASSIETSGRQPQHFGDGTRLSIL.

V usage is TRBV5-6 and J usage is TRBJ1-2, with unresolved D. V was pared by 4 bases and J by 5 bases, with 9 bases between. CDR1 and CDR2 (germline): SGHDT, YYEEEE. The CDR3 loop spans 12 amino acids. The CDR3 coding sequence is TGTGCCAGCAGCCTAAAAAATTATGGCTACACCTTC. Its protein is CASSLKNYGYTF.

In this sample, this clone turned up once. This chain links TRBV5-1 with TRBJ2-3; D gene uncertain. The CDR3 contains 12 residues. Between the trimmed V and J ends, which lost 3 bases and 6 bases, there was a span of 8 bases. CDR1 is SGHRS, CDR2 YFSETQ, per germline. The CDR3: CASSSDLDTQYF. As DNA, the CDR3 is TGCGCCAGCAGCTCGGATTTGGATACGCAGTATTTT.

The genes are TRBV19 and TRBJ2-3, with a possible D match to TRBD1 (6 bases). V dropped 1 base and J dropped 0 bases, with 11 bases sitting between them. The CDR3 extends over 16 amino acids. Germline assignment: CDR1 LNHDA and CDR2 SQIVND (reference sequence). The CDR3 sequence: CASSIVADSSTDTQYF. The CDR3 DNA reads TGTGCCAGTAGTATAGTCGCGGACAGTAGCACAGATACGCAGTATTTT.

The V gene is TRBV9, the J gene TRBJ2-5; weak D call: TRBD1 (7 bases). The CDR3 runs to 16 residues. Deletions cut 3 bases from V and 3 bases from J, with 18 bases between. The germline V gene has CDR1 SGDLS and CDR2 YYNGEE. CDR3 sequence (DNA): TGTGCCAGCAGCGAGGAGGGGGGACAGACAGAAGAGACCCAGTACTTC. Residues: CASSEEGGQTEETQYF. The whole variable domain, remainder taken from reference TRBV9 and TRBJ2-5, is DSGVTQTPKHLITATGQRVTLRCSPRSGDLSVYWYQQSLDQGLQFLIQYYNGEERAKGNILERFSAQQFPDLHSELNLSSLELGDSALYFCASSEEGGQTEETQYFGPGTRLLVL.

V gene TRBV4-3 combines with J gene TRBJ2-1; no firm D call. This CDR3 is built from 15 residues. CDR1 LGHNA and CDR2 YSLEER come from the germline V gene. With 1 base removed from V and 5 bases from J, the gap between germline ends came to 12 bases. CDR3 nucleotides: TGCGCCAGCAGCCAAGGTTGGTTGCTCAACAATGAGCAGTTCTTC. Protein sequence: CASSQGWLLNNEQFF.

This clone was observed once. The genes are TRBV19 and TRBJ2-7; 12 bases fit TRBD1. J lost 5 bases, V lost 4 bases, and 9 bases had no gene match. CDR1 and CDR2 (germline): LNHDA, SQIVND (reference sequence). The CDR3 runs 16 residues. Written as DNA, the CDR3 is TGTGCCAGTAGTACTAACCGGGACAGGGGGCTGGACGAGCAGTACTTC. Translation: CASSTNRDRGLDEQYF.

This clone came up a few times. This chain connects TRBV4-1 to TRBJ2-7; possibly TRBD1 or TRBD2 for D (7 bases each). Looked up from germline, CDR1 is MGHRA and CDR2 is YSYEKL. The V end was cut by 1 base, the J end by 6 bases, with 19 bases between. This CDR3 is 16 amino acids long. The CDR3 DNA reads TGCGCCAGCAGCCAAGCCTCAGGGAGGGGGCTTGGCGAGCAGTACTTC. Translation gives CASSQASGRGLGEQYF.

The chain joins TRBV27 to TRBJ2-3, with D possibly being TRBD2 (5 bases). CDR3 length: 14 residues. The germline V gene has CDR1 MNHEY and CDR2 SMNVEV (reference sequence). V was shortened by 4 bases and J by 6 bases, with 14 bases between the two germline ends. CDR3 coding DNA: TGTGCCAGCAGTTGGACCGCTTCGGGGGATACGCAGTATTTT. Amino acid sequence: CASSWTASGDTQYF.

This clone showed up just once. The chain combines TRBV10-1 with TRBJ1-2; TRBD1 is a possible D gene (6 bases). The CDR3 totals 15 residues. V lost 2 bases, J lost 7 bases, and 17 bases lay in between. CDR1 and CDR2 (germline): WNHNN, SYGVQD (reference sequence). CDR3 nucleotides: TGCGCCAGCAGTGAGAGAGTCGGGGGCTCCCGTGGCTACACCTTC. Amino acids: CASSERVGGSRGYTF.

The rearrangement uses TRBV15 and TRBJ1-3; 12 bases are a match to TRBD1. The germline CDR1 and CDR2 sequences are LNHNV and YYDKDF (reference sequence). J was trimmed by 4 bases and V by 2 bases; bases with no gene match: 9. The CDR3 has 18 residues. CDR3 sequence reads: CATSRPRGQGARGNTIYF. As DNA, the CDR3 is TGTGCCACCAGCAGACCGAGGGGACAGGGGGCGAGGGGAAACACCATATATTTT.

The rearrangement joins TRBV7-2 to TRBJ1-3, with D hard to call. V lost 3 bases to trimming and J lost 0 bases, with 15 bases between them. The V gene's germline CDR1 is SGHTA and CDR2 FQGNSA. This CDR3 comprises 17 residues. CDR3 coding DNA: TGTGCCAGCAGCTTCTGGCTGGACGGTTACTCTGGAAACACCATATATTTT. Residues: CASSFWLDGYSGNTIYF.